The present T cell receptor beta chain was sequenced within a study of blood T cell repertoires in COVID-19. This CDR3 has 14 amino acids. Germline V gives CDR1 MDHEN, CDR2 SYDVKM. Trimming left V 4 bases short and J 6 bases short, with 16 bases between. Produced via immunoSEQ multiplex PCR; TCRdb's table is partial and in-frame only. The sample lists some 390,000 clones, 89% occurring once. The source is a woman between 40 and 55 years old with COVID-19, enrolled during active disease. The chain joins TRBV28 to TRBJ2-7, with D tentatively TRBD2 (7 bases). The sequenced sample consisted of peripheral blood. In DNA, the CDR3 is TGTGCCAGCAGTTCAGGCGGGGGCAGGTCCGAGCAGTACTTC. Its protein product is CASSSGGGRSEQYF.